This TCR beta chain emerged from a study of low-dose radiotherapy and immunotherapy resistance in tumors. Study overall: Fractions of 0.5 Gy went to Cohort 1 every 2 weeks, totaling 6.5 Gy.

This clonotype came up a few times. An end of the junction differs from the germline gene, which may be a read error. The CDR3 extends over 14 amino acids. This sample's time point: before trial treatment. The donors' treatment consisted of nivolumab, ipilimumab, aspirin, low-dose cyclophosphamide and low-dose radiotherapy. The presence of advanced solid tumors lacking tumor-infiltrating lymphocytes characterized eligible patients. Alpha and beta chains were covered, as first-strand cDNA relied on TRAV- and TRBV-specific primers. A roughly 20-cycle PCR with a constant-region primer and V-primer adapter amplified TCRs. A single record per CDR3 protein comes from TCRdb applying MiXCR to the reads. Of approximately 90,000 distinct CDR3 sequences in the sample, 18% were seen once.

The sequence derives from a male donor with prostate cancer. The chain links TRBV5-3 to TRBJ2-7; tentatively, D is TRBD1 or TRBD2 (5 bases each). TRBV5-3 is identified as an open reading frame with a role that is uncertain. The specimen was PBMCs, collected before treatment. This CDR3 reads CASSLGVGQGEQYF. For the CDR3, the DNA is TGTGCCAGCAGCTTGGGGGTCGGTCAGGGCGAGCAGTACTTC.